This T cell receptor (beta chain) came from a study of blood T cell repertoires in COVID-19. The V gene's germline CDR1 is SGHTS and CDR2 YDEGEE. V lost 5 bases, J lost 6 bases, and 9 bases stayed unmatched. CDR3 length: 15 amino acids. In the authors' methods: Estimation of nucleated cell counts was performed using reference gene primer amplification. Clones were read by immunoSEQ multiplex PCR, and TCRdb kept only the in-frame ones, dropping some. That table furnishes V, J and clone size, whereas the DNA furnished D and trimming. The table lists approximately 80,000 clones, around 81% of them singletons. This clone was observed a few times.

V is TRBV5-8 and J is TRBJ2-1, with 9 bases identical to TRBD1. This sequence was found in a man at least 80 years old with acute or convalescent COVID-19. Sequencing used peripheral blood. The CDR3 DNA reads as TGTGCCAGCAGTAAGGGACAGGGCTACCTCAATGAGCAGTTCTTC. Protein: CASSKGQGYLNEQFF.